The clone carrying this T cell receptor (beta chain) was seen a handful of times. Its antigen is as yet unknown. Germline V gene lookup returns CDR1 LGHDT and CDR2 YNNKEL (reference sequence). The V gene end was trimmed by 0 bases and the J gene end by 7 bases; junction bases not matched to a gene: 3. The CDR3 covers 15 residues. TCRdb independently ran MiXCR on the reads; one entry per CDR3 protein. The sample has about a million distinct CDR3 sequences; more than 25% are singletons. This entry belongs to a study of T cell repertoires in cytomegalovirus infection. Overall study: HLA-C-restricted CMV epitopes, recently identified, and well-studied HLA-B-restricted ones were used by the study. CMV infection and matching HLA type were both indicated by public TCR beta signatures. Study-level findings and limits: Predominance within the ex vivo response was attributable to HLA-C-restricted CMV-specific TCR beta clonotypes.

The specimen comprised cultured CD8+ T cells from PBMCs, sampled from culture after CMV antigen stimulation. The origin of this receptor is a human donor in good health (CMV status not recorded). Some clones in this sample may be carry-over from other donors' samples. J is TRBJ1-6 and V is TRBV3-1; TRBD1 aligns across 7 bases. CDR3 sequence (DNA): TGTGCCAGCAGCCAAGATTCAGGGGGGAATTCACCCCTCCACTTT. It translates to CASSQDSGGNSPLHF. The whole variable domain, filled in from reference TRBV3-1 and TRBJ1-6, reads DTAVSQTPKYLVTQMGNDKSIKCEQNLGHDTMYWYKQDSKKFLKIMFSYNNKELIINETVPNRFSPKSPDKAHLNLHINSLELGDSAVYFCASSQDSGGNSPLHFGNGTRLTVT.